This entry is about one T cell receptor (beta chain). Its antigen is currently not known. There are no base qualities to consult, and no much larger clone falls within one base. These data belong to a study of memory CD4+ T cells and cytomegalovirus serostatus (dated by TCRdb to about 2019). Concerning the study at large: A total of 33 healthy Belgian adults, of whom 9 were CMV seropositive and about 24 were CMV seronegative, were included in the cohort. To replicate a published TCR-based CMV serostatus classifier, the researchers sequenced the CD4+ memory TCRbeta repertoires of a Belgian cohort whose cytomegalovirus serostatus was known. The study at large found these results: Only CD4+CD45RO+ memory cells were sequenced, in contrast to the original study, which included naive and memory CD4+ and CD8+ populations. The original-framework classifier achieved a median bootstrapped AUC of almost 0.97 with a 95% CI of 0.76-1.00 on the Belgian cohort. CMV serostatus prediction reached a median bootstrapped AUC of about 0.94 with the original framework and 0.91 with a US-trained random forest. The results were interpreted as suggesting that the CMV-associated TCR signature is mostly present in the CD4+ memory repertoire. Of around 160 previously reported CMV-associated TCRbeta sequences, about 62 appeared in the CD4+ memory repertoires, each in one to five individuals.

From a lookup of the germline V gene, CDR1 and CDR2 are MNHNS and SASEGT. V loses 1 base, J loses 4 bases, and the germline ends lie 4 bases apart. The CDR3 starts with the cysteine, ends with the phenylalanine, and has 12 residues. Solely the CDR3 DNA is kept, with 36 bases framed from the first base. A FACSAria II was used to sort memory CD4+ T cells, defined as single viable CD3+CD4+CD8-CD45RO+ cells. CMV serostatus was assessed using a Roche Elecsys assay, by which serum IgG against CMV pp150, pp28, p38 and p52 was detected. After thawing, total CD4+ T cells were enriched by positive selection with CD4 magnetic microbeads. The samples came from a separate study whose specific focus was interrogating the CD4+ T cell memory repertoire. Following standard operating procedures, peripheral blood mononuclear cells were isolated and cryopreserved, while serum was kept at -80 degrees C. The staining relied on CD3-PerCP (BW264/56), CD4-APC (RPA-T4), CD45RO-PE (UCHT1) and CD8-Pacific Orange (3B5) antibodies, and Sytox blue was used to exclude non-viable cells.

Genomic DNA was extracted from sorted cells with the Quick-DNA Microprep Kit. Amplification of TCRbeta DNA was done with the immunoSEQ hsTCRbeta kit, following the protocol from the manufacturer. An Illumina MiSeq instrument was used to sequence the TCRbeta libraries. The published analysis was carried out like this. Following removal of out-of-frame sequences, approximately 2.1 million distinct TCRbeta sequences were retained, with an average of roughly 70,000 per individual. Each individual was scored using the number of around 180 previously reported CMV-associated TCRbeta sequences that the individual carried and the total number of productive distinct TCRbeta sequences. A beta-binomial model was reimplemented in Python, and scikit-learn random forests with default parameters were trained on data from the US cohort. Classifier performance on the Belgian cohort was summarized as median AUC with percentile confidence intervals calculated over 10,000 bootstrap iterations. TCRdb mirrors the immuneACCESS table, restricted to in-frame sequences. Some clones are absent from its copies; in checked studies, under half trace to an unresolved V gene, and the reason for the others is unknown. The V and J calls and clone size were taken over from that table, and D and trimming were inferred from the DNA. A total of roughly 39,000 clones appear in this sample, over 60% of them only once. The ten largest clones take up 0.78% of the sample.

The receptor was derived from an adult in good health and CMV-seronegative. The chain is assembled from TRBV6-1 and TRBJ1-2; the D segment cannot be called with confidence. Sequenced input: memory CD4+ T cells from blood. The nucleotide sequence reads as follows: TGTGCCAGCAGTGAAGTGGCCTATGGCTACACCTTC. Its protein product is CASSEVAYGYTF.